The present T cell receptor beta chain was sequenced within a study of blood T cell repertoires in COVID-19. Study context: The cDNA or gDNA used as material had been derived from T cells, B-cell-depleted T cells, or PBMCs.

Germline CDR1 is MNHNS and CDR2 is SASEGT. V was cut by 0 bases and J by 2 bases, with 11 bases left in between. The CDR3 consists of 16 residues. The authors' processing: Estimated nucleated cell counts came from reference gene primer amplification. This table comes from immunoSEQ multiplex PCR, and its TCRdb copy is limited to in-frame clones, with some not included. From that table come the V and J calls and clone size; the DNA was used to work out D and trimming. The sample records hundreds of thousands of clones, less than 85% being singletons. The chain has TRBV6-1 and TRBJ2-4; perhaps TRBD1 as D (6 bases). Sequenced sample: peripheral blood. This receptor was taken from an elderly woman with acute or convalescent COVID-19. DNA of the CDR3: TGTGCCAGCAGTGAAGCACAGGGTATCCCCAAAAACATTCAGTACTTC. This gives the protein CASSEAQGIPKNIQYF.